This T cell receptor (beta chain) was documented in a study of blood T cell repertoires in COVID-19. Study as a whole: The United States, Italy and Spain supplied acute and convalescent COVID-19 samples. T cells, B-cell-depleted T cells, or PBMCs supplied cDNA or gDNA.

The V gene's germline CDR1 is LNHDA and CDR2 SQIVND (reference sequence). The ends were cut back, 6 bases at V and 2 bases at J, with 10 bases in the middle. This CDR3 contains 14 residues. Seattle patients were enrolled while actively infected and followed longitudinally. Per the authors' pipeline: Estimation of nucleated cell counts was performed using reference gene primer amplification. TCRdb keeps only in-frame clones here, not all; method: immunoSEQ multiplex PCR. Clonal size and the V and J genes are those of that table, whereas D and trimming came from the DNA. Among fewer than 600,000 clones listed, 85% to 90% were seen once. This clone has a handful of counts.

The receptor's source is a man aged 18-30 years with COVID-19, enrolled during active disease. Sequencing was carried out using peripheral blood. V gene TRBV19 combines with J gene TRBJ2-2; maybe TRBD1 (5 bases). In nucleotides, the CDR3 is TGTGCCAGTAGGACAGTCCACAACACCGGGGAGCTGTTTTTT. It translates to CASRTVHNTGELFF.